This record looks at one TCR beta chain sequence and its context. V trimming: 5 bases; J trimming: 5 bases; junction bases outside the gene matches: 9. The CDR3 sequence is 15 residues long. Germline assignment: CDR1 LNHDA and CDR2 SQIVND (reference sequence). TCRdb passed the RT-PCR reads through MiXCR, listing each CDR3 protein once. The repertoire holds fewer than 800,000 distinct CDR3 sequences, with 11% to 15% as singletons. This sequence was found in a female donor in good health, serving as a healthy control. This sequence joins TRBV19 and TRBJ1-2, with 9 bases lining up with TRBD1. Sequenced sample: memory CD4+ T cells from blood. CDR3 in amino acids: CASSAQGQGYYGYTF. The CDR3 DNA is TGTGCCAGTAGTGCCCAGGGACAGGGATATTATGGCTACACCTTC.